The 9 T cell receptor beta chains given below trace back to one sample, sequenced in a study of shared clonotypes between healthy human individuals (dated by TCRdb to 2019 to 2021). The library was prepared using the immunoSEQ multiplex PCR assay. TCRdb took this table from immuneACCESS and kept in-frame rearrangements with V and J called. Such tables lack part of the clones; where checked against another copy, unresolved V genes explain under half of the gap, and the rest is unexplained. This sample lists hundreds of thousands of clones; around 73% were detected once. 1.5% to 2% of the sample belongs to the ten largest clones. The specimen was memory CD4+ T cells sorted from blood. This sample's cell subset or site label indicates: CD45RA-negative fraction. These receptors all come from a woman aged 25 to 45 in good health.

This sequence joins TRBV6-5 and TRBJ2-3, with D unclear. The CDR3 is 14 amino acids. Germline values: CDR1 MNHEY, CDR2 SVGAGI. Trimming shortened V by 0 bases and J by 2 bases, and 6 bases separated the two germline ends. CDR3 in DNA: TGTGCCAGCAGTTACTCGCTAGTCACAGATACGCAGTATTTT. It yields the protein CASSYSLVTDTQYF.

This rearrangement joins TRBV5-6 to TRBJ2-5, with TRBD1 matching 8 bases. The end of the DNA aligns better with TRBJ2-7, so the J call may be wrong. Germline V gives CDR1 SGHDT, CDR2 YYEEEE. The CDR3 has 15 amino acids. The CDR3 here is CASSLGTGGPYEQYF. The CDR3 nucleotides read TGTGCCAGCAGCCTGGGCACAGGGGGGCCCTACGAGCAGTACTTC.

This clone was detected a few times. The V gene is TRBV30, the J gene TRBJ2-5; D not certain. CDR1 is GTSNPN, CDR2 SVGIG, per germline (reference sequence). CDR3 length: 13 amino acids. Trimming stripped 2 bases from V and 5 bases from J, with 12 bases between. The CDR3, as DNA: TGTGCCTGGAGTCTGAGGTTTGAGGAGACCCAGTACTTC. The encoded protein is CAWSLRFEETQYF.

The chain links TRBV20-1 to TRBJ1-2; 7 nucleotides align to TRBD1. CDR1 and CDR2 (germline): DFQATT, SNEGSKA (reference sequence). This CDR3 has 11 amino acids. CDR3 coding DNA: TGCAGGGTAGGGGGCAACTATGGCTACACCTTC. The encoded protein is CRVGGNYGYTF.

The chain employs TRBV5-4 and TRBJ2-1; TRBD2 agrees at 7 bases. Germline V gene data show CDR1 as SGHNT and CDR2 as YYREEE (reference sequence). The CDR3 is made up of 17 amino acids. V gave up 0 bases and J gave up 4 bases; unmatched junction bases: 10. Here the CDR3 DNA reads TGTGCCAGCAGCTTGGCCGGAACGGGAGGAGCTTACAATGAGCAGTTCTTC. Translation: CASSLAGTGGAYNEQFF. Variable domain in full (rest from reference TRBV5-4 and TRBJ2-1): ETGVTQSPTHLIKTRGQQVTLRCSSQSGHNTVSWYQQALGQGPQFIFQYYREEENGRGNFPPRFSGLQFPNYSSELNVNALELDDSALYLCASSLAGTGGAYNEQFFGPGTRLTVL.

The CDR3 is CSAPGTAGYTF. The CDR3, as DNA: TGCAGTGCTCCCGGGACTGCTGGCTACACCTTC. The chain employs TRBV20-1 and TRBJ1-2; a weak D match, TRBD1 (5 bases). V gave up 5 bases and J gave up 7 bases, with 11 bases separating them. This CDR3 has 11 amino acids. The germline CDR1 and CDR2 sequences are DFQATT and SNEGSKA (reference sequence).

The chain joins TRBV28 to TRBJ1-1, with TRBD1 matching 9 bases. V lost 4 bases to trimming and J lost 1 base; unmatched junction nucleotides: 1. CDR1 and CDR2 (germline): MDHEN, SYDVKM. The CDR3 loop spans 14 amino acids. CDR3 DNA sequence: TGTGCCAGCAGTTGGACAGGGGCGAACACTGAAGCTTTCTTT. It is translated as CASSWTGANTEAFF.

The rearrangement joins TRBV28 to TRBJ1-5; tentatively, D is TRBD1 (5 bases). Trimming removed 7 bases at V and 3 bases at J, with 16 bases between. Germline V gene data show CDR1 as MDHEN and CDR2 as SYDVKM. The CDR3 extends over 15 amino acids. The chain's CDR3 is CASKRRSGVNQPQHF. CDR3 nucleotide sequence: TGTGCCAGCAAACGGAGATCGGGGGTCAATCAGCCCCAGCATTTT.

The chain has TRBV30 and TRBJ1-4; D might be TRBD1 (6 bases). V gave up 1 base and J gave up 1 base, with 13 bases separating them. This CDR3 contains 16 residues. Germline CDR1 GTSNPN, CDR2 SVGIG (reference sequence). Here the CDR3 reads CAWSALFRGTNEKLFF. The CDR3, as DNA: TGTGCCTGGAGTGCCCTATTCAGGGGAACTAATGAAAAACTGTTTTTT.